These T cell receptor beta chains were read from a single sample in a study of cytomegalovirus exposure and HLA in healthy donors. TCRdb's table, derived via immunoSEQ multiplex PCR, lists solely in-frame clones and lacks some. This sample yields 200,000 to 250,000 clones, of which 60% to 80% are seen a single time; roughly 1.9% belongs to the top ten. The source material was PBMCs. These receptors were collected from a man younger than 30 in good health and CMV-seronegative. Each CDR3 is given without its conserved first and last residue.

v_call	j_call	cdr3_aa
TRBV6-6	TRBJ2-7	ASSSRQGLLEQY
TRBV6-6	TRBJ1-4	ASSHKGHEKLF
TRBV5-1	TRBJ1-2	ASSLGGDRESYT
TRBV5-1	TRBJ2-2	ASTPGQSKSGELF
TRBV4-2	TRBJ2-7	ASSPGGPTYEQY
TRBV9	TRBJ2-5	ASSVGVSGKETQY
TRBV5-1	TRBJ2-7	ASSPEAFSVLEQY
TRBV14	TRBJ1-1	ASRPQTGRAEAF
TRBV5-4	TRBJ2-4	ASSQGGDKAKNIQY
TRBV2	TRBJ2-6	ASSDWGAGANVLT
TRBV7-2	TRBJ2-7	ASSSSSYEQY
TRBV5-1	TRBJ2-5	ASSSGTGGEETQY
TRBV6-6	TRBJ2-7	ASGPFSGPYEQY
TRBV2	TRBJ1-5	ASSEGWGGEPQH
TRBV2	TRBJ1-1	ASSAQGMNTEAF
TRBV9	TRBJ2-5	ASSVGTSGPQETQY
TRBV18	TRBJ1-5	ASSRDRDGQPQH
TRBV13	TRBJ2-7	ASSYGLAGTSYEQY
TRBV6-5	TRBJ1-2	ASSYLGGSNYGYT
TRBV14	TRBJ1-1	ASSQGVAAEAF
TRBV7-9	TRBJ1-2	ASSLEPDRGPYYGYT
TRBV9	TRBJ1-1	ASSVEEGAPTEAF
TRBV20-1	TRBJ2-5	SAYGETQY
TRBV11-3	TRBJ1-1	ASSLGSDTNTEAF
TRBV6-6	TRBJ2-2	ASSPRSPGELF
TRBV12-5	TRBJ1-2	ASGLVLLDSEVRGYT
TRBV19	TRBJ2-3	ASSSHSGGWRDTQY
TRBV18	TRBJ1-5	ASSPAGTGGQPQH
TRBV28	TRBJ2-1	ASSLHTGGGAILYNEQF
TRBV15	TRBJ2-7	ATSQTQGARGEQY
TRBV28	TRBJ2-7	ASSCPPGRGCEQY
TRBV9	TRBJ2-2	ASSARQGRYTGELF